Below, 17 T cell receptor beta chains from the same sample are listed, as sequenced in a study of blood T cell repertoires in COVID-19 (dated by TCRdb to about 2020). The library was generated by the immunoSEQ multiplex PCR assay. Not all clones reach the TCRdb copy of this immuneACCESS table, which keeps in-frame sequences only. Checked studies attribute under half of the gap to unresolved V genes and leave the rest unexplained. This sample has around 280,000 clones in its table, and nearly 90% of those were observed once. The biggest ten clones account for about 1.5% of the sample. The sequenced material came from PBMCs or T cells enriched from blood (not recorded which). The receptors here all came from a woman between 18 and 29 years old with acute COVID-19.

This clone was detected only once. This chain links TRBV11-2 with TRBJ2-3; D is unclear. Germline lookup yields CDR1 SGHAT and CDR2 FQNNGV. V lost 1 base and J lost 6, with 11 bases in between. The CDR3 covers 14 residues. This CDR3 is CASSLAQPTDTQYF. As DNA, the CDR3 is TGTGCCAGCAGCTTAGCACAGCCCACGGATACGCAGTATTTT.

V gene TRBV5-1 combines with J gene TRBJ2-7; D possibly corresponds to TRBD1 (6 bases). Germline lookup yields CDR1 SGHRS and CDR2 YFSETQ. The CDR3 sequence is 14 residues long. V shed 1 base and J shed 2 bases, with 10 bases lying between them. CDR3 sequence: CASSLRGGTYEQYF. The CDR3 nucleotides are TGCGCCAGCAGCTTGAGAGGGGGAACCTACGAGCAGTACTTC.

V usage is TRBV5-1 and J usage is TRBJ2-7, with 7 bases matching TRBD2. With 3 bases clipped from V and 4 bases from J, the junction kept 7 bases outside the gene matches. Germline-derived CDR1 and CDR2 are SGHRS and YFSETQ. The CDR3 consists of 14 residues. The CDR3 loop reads CASSSLSGEYEQYF. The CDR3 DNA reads TGCGCCAGCAGCTCGCTGAGCGGGGAGTACGAGCAGTACTTC.

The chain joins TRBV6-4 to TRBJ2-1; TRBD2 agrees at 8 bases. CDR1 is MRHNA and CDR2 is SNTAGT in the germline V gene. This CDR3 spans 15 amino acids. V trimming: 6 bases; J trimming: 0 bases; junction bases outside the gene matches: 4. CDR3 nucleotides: TGTGCCAGCAGCGGGAGGGCAAGCTCCTACAATGAGCAGTTCTTC. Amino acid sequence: CASSGRASSYNEQFF.

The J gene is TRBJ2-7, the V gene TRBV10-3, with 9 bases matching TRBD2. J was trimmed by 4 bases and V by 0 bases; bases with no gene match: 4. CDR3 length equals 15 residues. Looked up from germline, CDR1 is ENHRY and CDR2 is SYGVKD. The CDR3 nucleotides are TGTGCCATCAGTGAGTCAGTGGCGGGAGGGTACGAGCAGTACTTC. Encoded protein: CAISESVAGGYEQYF.

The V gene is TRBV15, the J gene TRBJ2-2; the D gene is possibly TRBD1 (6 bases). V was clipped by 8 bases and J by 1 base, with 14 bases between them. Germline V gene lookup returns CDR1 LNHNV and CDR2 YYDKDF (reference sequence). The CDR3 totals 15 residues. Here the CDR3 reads CATQEGVKNTGELFF. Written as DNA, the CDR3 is TGTGCCACCCAAGAGGGGGTGAAGAACACCGGGGAGCTGTTTTTT.

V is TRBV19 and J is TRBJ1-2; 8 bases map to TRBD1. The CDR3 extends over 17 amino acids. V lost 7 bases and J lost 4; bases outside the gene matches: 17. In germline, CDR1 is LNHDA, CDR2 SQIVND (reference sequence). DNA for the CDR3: TGTGCCAGTACCCCGCGACGAGACAGGGGCCGATCCTATGGCTACACCTTC. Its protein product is CASTPRRDRGRSYGYTF.

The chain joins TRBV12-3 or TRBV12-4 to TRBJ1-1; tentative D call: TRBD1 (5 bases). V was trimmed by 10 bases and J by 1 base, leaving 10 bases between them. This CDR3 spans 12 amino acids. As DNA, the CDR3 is TGTGCCACACGGGGGGGGAACACTGAAGCTTTCTTT. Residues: CATRGGNTEAFF.

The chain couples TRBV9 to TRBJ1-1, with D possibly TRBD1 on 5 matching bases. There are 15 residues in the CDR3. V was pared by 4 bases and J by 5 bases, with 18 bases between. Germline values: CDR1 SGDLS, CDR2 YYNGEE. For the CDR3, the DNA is TGTGCCAGCAGCTTCGGGAGGGGCGCCGGAACTGAAGCTTTCTTT. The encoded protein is CASSFGRGAGTEAFF.

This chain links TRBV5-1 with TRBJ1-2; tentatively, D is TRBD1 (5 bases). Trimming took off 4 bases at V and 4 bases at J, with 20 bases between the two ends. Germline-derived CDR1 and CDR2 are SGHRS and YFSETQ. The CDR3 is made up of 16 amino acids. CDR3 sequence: CASSTTDGGGSYGYTF. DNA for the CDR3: TGCGCCAGCAGCACCACGGACGGCGGGGGTAGCTATGGCTACACCTTC.

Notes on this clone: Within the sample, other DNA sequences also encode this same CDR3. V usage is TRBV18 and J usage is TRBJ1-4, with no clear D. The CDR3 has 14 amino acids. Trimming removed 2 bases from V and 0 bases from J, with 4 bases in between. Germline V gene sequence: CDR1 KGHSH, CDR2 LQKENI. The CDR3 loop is CASSPTATNEKLFF. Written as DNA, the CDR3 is TGTGCCAGCTCACCAACAGCAACTAATGAAAAACTGTTTTTT.

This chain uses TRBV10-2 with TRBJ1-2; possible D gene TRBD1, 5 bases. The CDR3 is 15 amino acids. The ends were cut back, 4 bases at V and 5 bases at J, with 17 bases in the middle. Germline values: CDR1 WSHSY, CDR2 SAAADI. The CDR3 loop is CASSGVQGALYGYTF. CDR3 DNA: TGCGCCAGCAGTGGCGTCCAGGGCGCCTTATATGGCTACACCTTC.

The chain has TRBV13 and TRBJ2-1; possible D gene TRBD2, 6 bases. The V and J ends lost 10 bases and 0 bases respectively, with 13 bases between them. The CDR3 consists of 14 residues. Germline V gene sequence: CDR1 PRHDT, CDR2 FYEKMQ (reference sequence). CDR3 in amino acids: CATKRVGSYNEQFF. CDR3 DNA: TGTGCCACAAAGCGGGTTGGCTCCTACAATGAGCAGTTCTTC. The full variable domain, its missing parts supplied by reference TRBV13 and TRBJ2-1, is AAGVIQSPRHLIKEKRETATLKCYPIPRHDTVYWYQQGPGQDPQFLISFYEKMQSDKGSIPDRFSAQQFSDYHSELNMSSLELGDSALYFCATKRVGSYNEQFFGPGTRLTVL.

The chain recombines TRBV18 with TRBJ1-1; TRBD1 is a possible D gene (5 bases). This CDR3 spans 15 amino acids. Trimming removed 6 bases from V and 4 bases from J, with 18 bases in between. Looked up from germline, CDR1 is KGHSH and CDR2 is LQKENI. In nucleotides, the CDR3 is TGTGCCAGCTCGCGGCAGCCTGCGGGGACCACTGAAGCTTTCTTT. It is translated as CASSRQPAGTTEAFF.

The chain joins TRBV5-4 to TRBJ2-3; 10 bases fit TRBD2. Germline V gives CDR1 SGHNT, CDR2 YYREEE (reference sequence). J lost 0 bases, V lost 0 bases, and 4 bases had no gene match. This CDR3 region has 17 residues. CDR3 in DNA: TGTGCCAGCAGCTTGGGAGCTAGCGGGAGAAGCACAGATACGCAGTATTTT. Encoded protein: CASSLGASGRSTDTQYF.

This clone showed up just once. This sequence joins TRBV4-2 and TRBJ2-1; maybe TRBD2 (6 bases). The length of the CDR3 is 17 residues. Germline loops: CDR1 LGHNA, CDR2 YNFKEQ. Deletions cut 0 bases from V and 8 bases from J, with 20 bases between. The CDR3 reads CASSQEGRTNLMYEQFF. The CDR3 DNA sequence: TGTGCCAGCAGCCAAGAAGGTAGGACTAACCTTATGTATGAGCAGTTCTTC.

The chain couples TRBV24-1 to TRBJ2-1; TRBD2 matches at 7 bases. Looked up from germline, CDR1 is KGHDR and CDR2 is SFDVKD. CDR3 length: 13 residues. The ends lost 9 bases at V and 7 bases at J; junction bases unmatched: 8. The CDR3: CATAGRAGNEQFF. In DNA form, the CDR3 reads TGTGCCACCGCAGGACGAGCGGGGAATGAGCAGTTCTTC.